This TCR beta chain was profiled in a study of cytomegalovirus exposure and HLA in healthy donors. Study findings and constraints: TCR beta chains numbering roughly 150 were designated cytomegalovirus-associated. Generally TCR sequences proved uncommon, though certain public TCRs appeared in numerous donors. TCR clusters originating in the first cohort tended to co-occur in the roughly 120 validation repertoires, according to a later analysis.

Assay: immunoSEQ multiplex PCR; the TCRdb copy retains only in-frame clones and omits some. The profile shows some 160,000 clones, 70% to 90% of them singletons. Notes on this clone: The target antigen is unknown.

CDR3 length equals 14 residues. Trimming took 3 bases from V and 8 from J, leaving 11 bases between them. The germline V gene encodes CDR1 LNHDA and CDR2 SQIVND (reference sequence). The sequence derives from a man between 18 and 35 years old in good health and CMV-seronegative. The V gene is TRBV19, the J gene TRBJ1-6; D ambiguous. The sequenced sample consisted of PBMCs. DNA for the CDR3: TGTGCCAGTAGTATTCGGAGGGAGGATTCACCCCTCCACTTT. Protein: CASSIRREDSPLHF.